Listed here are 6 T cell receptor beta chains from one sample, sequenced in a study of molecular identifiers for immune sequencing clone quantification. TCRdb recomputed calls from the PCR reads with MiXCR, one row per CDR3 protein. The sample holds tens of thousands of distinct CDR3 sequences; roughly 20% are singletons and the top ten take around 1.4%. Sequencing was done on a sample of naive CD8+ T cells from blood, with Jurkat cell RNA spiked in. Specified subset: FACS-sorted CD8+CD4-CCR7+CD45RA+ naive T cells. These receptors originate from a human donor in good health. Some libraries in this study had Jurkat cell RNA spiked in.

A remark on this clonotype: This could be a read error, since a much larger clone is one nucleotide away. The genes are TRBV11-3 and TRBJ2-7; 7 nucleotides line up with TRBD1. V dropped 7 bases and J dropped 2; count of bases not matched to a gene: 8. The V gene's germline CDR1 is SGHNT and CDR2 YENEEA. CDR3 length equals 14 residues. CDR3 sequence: CASNSWTGTYEQYF. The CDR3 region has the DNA TGTGCCAGCAACTCCTGGACAGGAACCTACGAGCAGTACTTC. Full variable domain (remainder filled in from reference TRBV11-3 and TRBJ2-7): EAGVVQSPRYKIIEKKQPVAFWCNPISGHNTLYWYLQNLGQGPELLIRYENEEAVDDSQLPKDRFSAERLKGVDSTLKIQPAELGDSAVYLCASNSWTGTYEQYFGPGTRLTVT.

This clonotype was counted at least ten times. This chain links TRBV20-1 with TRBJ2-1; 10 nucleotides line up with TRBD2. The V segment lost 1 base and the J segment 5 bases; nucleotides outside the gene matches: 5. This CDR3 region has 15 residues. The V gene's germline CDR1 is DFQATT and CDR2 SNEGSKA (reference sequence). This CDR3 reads CSARAAGGPHNEQFF. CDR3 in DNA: TGCAGTGCTAGAGCAGCGGGAGGGCCGCACAATGAGCAGTTCTTC.

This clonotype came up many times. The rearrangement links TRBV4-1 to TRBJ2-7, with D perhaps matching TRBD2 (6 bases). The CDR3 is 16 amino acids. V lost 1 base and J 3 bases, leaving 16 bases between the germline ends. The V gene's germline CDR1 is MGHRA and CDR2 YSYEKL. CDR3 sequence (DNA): TGCGCCAGCAGCCAAGTCCGGGGGAATCCTTTCTACGAGCAGTACTTC. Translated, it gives CASSQVRGNPFYEQYF.

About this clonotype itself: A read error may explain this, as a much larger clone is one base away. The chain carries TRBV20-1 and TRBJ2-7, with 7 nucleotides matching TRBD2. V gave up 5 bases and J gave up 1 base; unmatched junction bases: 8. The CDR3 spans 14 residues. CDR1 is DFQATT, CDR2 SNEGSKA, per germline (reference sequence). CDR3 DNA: TGCAGTGCTTTACCAGCGGGATTTTCCTACGAGCAGTACTTC. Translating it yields CSALPAGFSYEQYF.

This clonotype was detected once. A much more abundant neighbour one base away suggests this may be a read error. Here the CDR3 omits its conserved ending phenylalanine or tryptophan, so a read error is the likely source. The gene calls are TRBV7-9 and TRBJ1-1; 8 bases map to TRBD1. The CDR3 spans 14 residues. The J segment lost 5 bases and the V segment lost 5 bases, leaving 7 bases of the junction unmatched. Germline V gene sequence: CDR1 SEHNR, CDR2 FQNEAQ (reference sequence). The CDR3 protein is CASSTVTGGTEAFV. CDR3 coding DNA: TGTGCCAGCAGCACCGTAACAGGGGGGACTGAAGCTTTCGTT.

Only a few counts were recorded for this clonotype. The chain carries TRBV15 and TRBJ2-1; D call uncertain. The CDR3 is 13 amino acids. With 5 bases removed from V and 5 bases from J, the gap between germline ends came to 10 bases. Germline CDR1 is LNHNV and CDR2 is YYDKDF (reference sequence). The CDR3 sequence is CATSVETDNEQFF. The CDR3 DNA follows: TGTGCCACCAGCGTGGAGACCGACAATGAGCAGTTCTTC.